These T cell receptor beta chains were read from a single sample in a study of blood T cell repertoires in COVID-19. The repertoire was sequenced with immunoSEQ multiplex PCR; TCRdb's copy has only in-frame clones and lacks some. The sample has some 27,000 clones; around 87% are singletons. The sequenced sample was peripheral blood. Source of these receptors: a human donor in a cohort sampled during active COVID-19. The donor label of this sample is uncertain. CDR3s include the opening cysteine and the closing phenylalanine or tryptophan. Each record gives: V gene, J gene, D gene, clone size, CDR3 protein, CDR3 DNA. D genes are given only for firm matches. Some rows mark clone size as missing; the rest say once, few, many or name a class of expanded clone.

TRBV7-3	TRBJ2-7	-	-	CASSQQGGYEQYF	TGTGCCAGCAGCCAACAGGGTGGCTACGAGCAGTACTTC
TRBV19	TRBJ1-5	-	few	CASSIVRVENQPQHF	TGTGCCAGTAGTATTGTCAGGGTTGAGAATCAGCCCCAGCATTTT
TRBV6-1	TRBJ2-5	TRBD1	once	CASSERSRQGRQTQYF	TGTGCCAGCAGTGAGCGTTCCAGACAGGGGCGGCAGACCCAGTACTTC
TRBV14	TRBJ2-5	-	-	CASSQDWTFQETQYF	TGTGCCAGCAGCCAAGATTGGACATTTCAAGAGACCCAGTACTTC
TRBV9	TRBJ2-7	TRBD1	-	CASSISGTGGYEQYF	TGTGCCAGCAGCATCTCCGGGACAGGGGGCTACGAGCAGTACTTC
TRBV25-1	TRBJ2-3	TRBD1	-	CASSRLGQSTDTQYF	TGTGCCAGCAGTCGTTTGGGACAGAGCACAGATACGCAGTATTTT
TRBV4-2	TRBJ2-2	-	-	CAVGDSNTGELFF	TGTGCCGTGGGAGACTCGAACACCGGGGAGCTGTTTTTT
TRBV11-1	TRBJ2-7	-	once	CASSLDYYEQYF	TGTGCCAGCAGCTTAGACTACTACGAGCAGTACTTC
TRBV7-9	TRBJ2-7	TRBD1	-	CASKDGTGAYEQYF	TGTGCCAGCAAAGACGGGACAGGGGCGTACGAGCAGTACTTC
TRBV24-1	TRBJ2-2	TRBD1	-	CATGRQGEPANTGELFF	TGTGCCACCGGGAGACAGGGGGAACCCGCGAACACCGGGGAGCTGTTTTTT
TRBV5-6	TRBJ2-7	-	-	CASNLGGGFYEQYF	TGTGCCAGCAACTTGGGGGGGGGCTTTTACGAGCAGTACTTC
TRBV18	TRBJ2-7	TRBD2	-	CASSRTSGGSYEQYF	TGTGCCAGCTCGCGGACTAGCGGGGGCTCCTACGAGCAGTACTTC
TRBV13	TRBJ1-1	TRBD1	-	CASSPGGREAFF	TGTGCCAGCAGCCCAGGGGGCAGGGAGGCTTTCTTT
TRBV3-1/TRBV3-2	TRBJ2-5	TRBD2	-	CASRGSGGTETQYF	TGTGCCAGCCGAGGTAGCGGGGGGACAGAGACCCAGTACTTC
TRBV3-1/TRBV3-2	TRBJ2-5	-	-	CASSQGTRGARETQYF	TGTGCCAGCAGCCAAGGAACCAGGGGGGCCCGGGAGACCCAGTACTTC
TRBV6-5	TRBJ1-2	-	-	CATYRQANYGYTF	TGTGCCACATACAGGCAAGCTAACTATGGCTACACCTTC
TRBV6-2/TRBV6-3	TRBJ2-1	-	-	CASSFVGRNEQFF	TGTGCCAGCAGTTTTGTGGGGAGGAATGAGCAGTTCTTC
TRBV27	TRBJ2-7	-	-	CASSSVWGLEQYF	TGTGCCAGCAGTTCGGTTTGGGGGCTCGAGCAGTACTTC
TRBV7-3	TRBJ2-7	TRBD1	-	CASSLRDSHYEQYF	TGTGCCAGCAGCTTAAGGGACAGCCACTACGAGCAGTACTTC
TRBV5-1	TRBJ2-1	TRBD2	-	CASSLGLAGETTEFF	TGCGCCAGCAGCTTGGGGCTAGCGGGGGAGACAACGGAGTTCTTC
TRBV9	TRBJ1-2	TRBD1	-	CASSVEGAPNYGYTF	TGTGCCAGCAGCGTCGAGGGGGCCCCTAACTATGGCTACACCTTC
TRBV13	TRBJ1-2	TRBD1	-	CASSSGTGMNYGYTF	TGTGCCAGCAGCAGCGGGACAGGGATGAACTATGGCTACACCTTC
TRBV7-9	TRBJ1-6	TRBD1	-	CASSRGDSNSPLHF	TGTGCCAGCAGCCGCGGGGACAGCAATTCACCCCTCCACTTT
TRBV21-1	TRBJ1-5	-	once	CASSNSRTSRNQPQHF	TGTGCCAGCAGCAATTCACGGACTTCACGGAATCAGCCCCAGCATTTT